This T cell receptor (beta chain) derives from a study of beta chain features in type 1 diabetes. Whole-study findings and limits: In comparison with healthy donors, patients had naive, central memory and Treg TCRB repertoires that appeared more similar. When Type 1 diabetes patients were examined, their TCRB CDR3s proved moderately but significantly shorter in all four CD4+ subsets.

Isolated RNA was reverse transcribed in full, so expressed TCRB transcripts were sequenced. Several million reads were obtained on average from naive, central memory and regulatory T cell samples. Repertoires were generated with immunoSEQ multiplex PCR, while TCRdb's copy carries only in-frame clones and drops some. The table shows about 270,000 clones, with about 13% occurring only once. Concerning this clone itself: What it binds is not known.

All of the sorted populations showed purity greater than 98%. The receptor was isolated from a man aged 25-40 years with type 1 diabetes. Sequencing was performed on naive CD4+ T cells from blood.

CDR3 bases: TGTGCCAGCTCTAACCAGGGCGATCAGCCCCAGCATTTT. This sequence encodes CASSNQGDQPQHF. The V gene is TRBV18, the J gene TRBJ1-5; a weak D match, TRBD1 (5 bases). The V and J ends lost 6 bases and 5 bases respectively, with 11 bases between them. The CDR3 consists of 13 residues. From germline, CDR1 is KGHSH and CDR2 LQKENI.